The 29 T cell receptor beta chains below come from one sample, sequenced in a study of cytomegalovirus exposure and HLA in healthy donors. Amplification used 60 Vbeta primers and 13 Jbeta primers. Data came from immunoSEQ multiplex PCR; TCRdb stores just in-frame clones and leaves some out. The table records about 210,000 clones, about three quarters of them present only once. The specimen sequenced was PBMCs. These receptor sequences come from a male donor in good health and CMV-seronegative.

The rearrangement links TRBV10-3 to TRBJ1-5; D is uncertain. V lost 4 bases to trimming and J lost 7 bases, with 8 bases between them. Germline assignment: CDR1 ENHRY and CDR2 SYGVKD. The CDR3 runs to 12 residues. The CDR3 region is CAISGGGQPQHF. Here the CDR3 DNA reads TGTGCCATCAGTGGCGGCGGCCAGCCCCAGCATTTT.

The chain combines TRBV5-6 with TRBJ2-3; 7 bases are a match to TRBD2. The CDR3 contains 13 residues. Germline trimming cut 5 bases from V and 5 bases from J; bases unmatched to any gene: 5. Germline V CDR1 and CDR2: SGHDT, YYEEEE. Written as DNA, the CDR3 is TGTGCCAGCAGACCCGGCGGGGGAGATACGCAGTATTTT. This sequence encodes CASRPGGGDTQYF.

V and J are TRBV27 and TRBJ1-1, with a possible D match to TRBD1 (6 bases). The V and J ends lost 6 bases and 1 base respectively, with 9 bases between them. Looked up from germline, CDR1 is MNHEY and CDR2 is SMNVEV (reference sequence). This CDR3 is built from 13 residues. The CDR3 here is CASRSQGNTEAFF. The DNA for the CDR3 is TGTGCCAGCAGGTCACAGGGGAACACTGAAGCTTTCTTT.

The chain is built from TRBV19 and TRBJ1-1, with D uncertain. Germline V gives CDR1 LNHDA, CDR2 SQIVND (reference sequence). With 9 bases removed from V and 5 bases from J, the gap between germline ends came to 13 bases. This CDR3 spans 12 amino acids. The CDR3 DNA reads TGTGCCAGCACTCCGGGTCGGACTGAAGCTTTCTTT. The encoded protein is CASTPGRTEAFF.

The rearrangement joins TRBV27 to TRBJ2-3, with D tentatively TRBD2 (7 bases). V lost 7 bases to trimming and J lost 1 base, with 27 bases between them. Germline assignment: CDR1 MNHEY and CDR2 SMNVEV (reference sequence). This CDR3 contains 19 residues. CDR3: CASMGWGGGRTSGTDTQYF. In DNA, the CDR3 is TGTGCCAGCATGGGATGGGGGGGCGGGCGTACTTCGGGCACAGATACGCAGTATTTT.

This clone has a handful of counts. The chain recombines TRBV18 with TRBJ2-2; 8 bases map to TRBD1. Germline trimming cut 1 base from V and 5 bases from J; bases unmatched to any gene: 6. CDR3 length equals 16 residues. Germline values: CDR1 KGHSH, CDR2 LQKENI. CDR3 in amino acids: CASSPLAGGETGELFF. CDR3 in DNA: TGTGCCAGCTCACCACTCGCAGGGGGCGAGACCGGGGAGCTGTTTTTT.

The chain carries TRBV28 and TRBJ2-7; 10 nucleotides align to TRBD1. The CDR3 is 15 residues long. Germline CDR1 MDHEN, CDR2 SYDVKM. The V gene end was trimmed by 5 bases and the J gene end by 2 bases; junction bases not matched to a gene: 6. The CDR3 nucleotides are TGTGCCAGCAGTAGACAGGGGGCCCACACCTACGAGCAGTACTTC. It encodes CASSRQGAHTYEQYF.

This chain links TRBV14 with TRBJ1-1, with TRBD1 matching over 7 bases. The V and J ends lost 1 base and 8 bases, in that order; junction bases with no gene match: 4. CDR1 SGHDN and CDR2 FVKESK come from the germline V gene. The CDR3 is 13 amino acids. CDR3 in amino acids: CASSQAGGGEAFF. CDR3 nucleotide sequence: TGTGCCAGCAGCCAAGCAGGGGGTGGAGAAGCTTTCTTT.

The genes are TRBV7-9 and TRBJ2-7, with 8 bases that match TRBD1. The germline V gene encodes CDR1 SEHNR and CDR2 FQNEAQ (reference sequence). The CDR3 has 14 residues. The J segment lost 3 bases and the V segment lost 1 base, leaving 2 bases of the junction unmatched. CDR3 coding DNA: TGTGCCAGCAGCTTAGGGGGACAGGTCTACGAGCAGTACTTC. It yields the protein CASSLGGQVYEQYF.

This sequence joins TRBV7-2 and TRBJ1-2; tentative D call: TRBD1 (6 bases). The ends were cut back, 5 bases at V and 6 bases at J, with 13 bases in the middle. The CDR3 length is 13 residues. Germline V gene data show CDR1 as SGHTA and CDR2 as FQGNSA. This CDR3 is CASSPDRRDGYTF. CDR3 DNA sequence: TGTGCCAGCAGCCCGGACAGACGAGATGGCTACACCTTC.

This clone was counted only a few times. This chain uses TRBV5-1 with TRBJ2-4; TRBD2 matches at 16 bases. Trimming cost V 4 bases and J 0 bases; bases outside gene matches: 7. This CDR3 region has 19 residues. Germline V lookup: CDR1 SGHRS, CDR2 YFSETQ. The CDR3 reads CASSPSGLAGGIAKNIQYF. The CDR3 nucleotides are TGCGCCAGCAGCCCGTCGGGACTAGCGGGGGGGATAGCCAAAAACATTCAGTACTTC.

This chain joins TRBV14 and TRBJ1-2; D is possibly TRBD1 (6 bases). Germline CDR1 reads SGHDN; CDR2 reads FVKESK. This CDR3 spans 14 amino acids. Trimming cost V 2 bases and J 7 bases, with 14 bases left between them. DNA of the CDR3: TGTGCCAGCAGCCAAATCCAGTGGGGGCCTGGCTACACCTTC. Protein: CASSQIQWGPGYTF. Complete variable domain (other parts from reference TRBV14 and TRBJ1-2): EAGVTQFPSHSVIEKGQTVTLRCDPISGHDNLYWYRRVMGKEIKFLLHFVKESKQDESGMPNNRFLAERTGGTYSTLKVQPAELEDSGVYFCASSQIQWGPGYTFGSGTRLTVV.

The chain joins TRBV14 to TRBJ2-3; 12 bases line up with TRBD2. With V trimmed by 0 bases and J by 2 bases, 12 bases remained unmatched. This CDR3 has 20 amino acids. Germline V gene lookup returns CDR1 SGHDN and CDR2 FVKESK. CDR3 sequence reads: CASSQETSGSTGIYTDTQYF. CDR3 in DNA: TGTGCCAGCAGCCAAGAGACTAGCGGGAGCACGGGAATATACACAGATACGCAGTATTTT. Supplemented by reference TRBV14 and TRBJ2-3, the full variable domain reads EAGVTQFPSHSVIEKGQTVTLRCDPISGHDNLYWYRRVMGKEIKFLLHFVKESKQDESGMPNNRFLAERTGGTYSTLKVQPAELEDSGVYFCASSQETSGSTGIYTDTQYFGPGTRLTVL.

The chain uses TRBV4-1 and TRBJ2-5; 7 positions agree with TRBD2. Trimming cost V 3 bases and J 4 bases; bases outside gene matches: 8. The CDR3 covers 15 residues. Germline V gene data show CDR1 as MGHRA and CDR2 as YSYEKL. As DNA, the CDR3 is TGCGCCAGCAGCCAGTGGGCGGGGGAGGGAGAGACCCAGTACTTC. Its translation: CASSQWAGEGETQYF.

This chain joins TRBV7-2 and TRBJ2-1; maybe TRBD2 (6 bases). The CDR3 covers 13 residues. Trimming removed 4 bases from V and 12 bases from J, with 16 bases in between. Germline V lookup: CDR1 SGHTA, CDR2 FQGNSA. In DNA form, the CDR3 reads TGTGCCAGCAGCTCCGGGGGTGGACCGCTGCAGTTCTTC. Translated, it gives CASSSGGGPLQFF.

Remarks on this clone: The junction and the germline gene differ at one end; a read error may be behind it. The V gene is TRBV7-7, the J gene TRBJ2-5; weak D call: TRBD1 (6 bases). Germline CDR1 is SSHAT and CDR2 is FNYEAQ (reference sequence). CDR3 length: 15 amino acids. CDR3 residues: CASSLAPRGEETQYF. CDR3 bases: TGTGCTAGCAGCTTAGCGCCCAGGGGAGAAGAGACCCAGTACTTC.

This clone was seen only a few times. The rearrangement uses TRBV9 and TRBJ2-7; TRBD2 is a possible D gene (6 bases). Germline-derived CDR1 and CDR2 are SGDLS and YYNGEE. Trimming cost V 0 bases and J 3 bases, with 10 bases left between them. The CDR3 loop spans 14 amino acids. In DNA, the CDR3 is TGTGCCAGCAGCGTAGACGGGAGCCTCTACGAGCAGTACTTC. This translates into CASSVDGSLYEQYF.

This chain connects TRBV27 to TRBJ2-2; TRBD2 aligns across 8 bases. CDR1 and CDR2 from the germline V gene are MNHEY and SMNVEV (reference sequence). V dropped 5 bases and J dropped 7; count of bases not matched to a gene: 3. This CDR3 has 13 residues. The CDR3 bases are TGTGCCAGCAGTGCTCTAGCGGGCGGGGAGCTGTTTTTT. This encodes CASSALAGGELFF.

CDR3 amino acids: CASSLVADRLLEVAYEQYF. CDR3 nucleotides: TGTGCCAGCAGCTTAGTAGCCGACAGGCTACTTGAGGTGGCCTACGAGCAGTACTTC. The chain recombines TRBV7-9 with TRBJ2-7, with D possibly being TRBD1 (6 bases). There are 19 residues in the CDR3. V lost 1 base to trimming and J lost 2 bases, with 24 bases between them. CDR1 SEHNR and CDR2 FQNEAQ come from the germline V gene (reference sequence).

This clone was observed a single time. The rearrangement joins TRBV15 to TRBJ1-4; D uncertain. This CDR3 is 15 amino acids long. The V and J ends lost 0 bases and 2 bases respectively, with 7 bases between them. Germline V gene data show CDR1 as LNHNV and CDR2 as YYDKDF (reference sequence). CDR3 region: CATSRDRGTNEKLFF. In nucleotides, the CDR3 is TGTGCCACCAGCAGAGATAGAGGGACTAATGAAAAACTGTTTTTT.

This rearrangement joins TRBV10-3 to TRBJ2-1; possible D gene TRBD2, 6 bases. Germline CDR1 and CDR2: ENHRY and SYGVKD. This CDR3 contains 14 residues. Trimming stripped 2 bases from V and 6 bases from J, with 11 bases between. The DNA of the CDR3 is TGTGCCATCAGTGAGGGGGTAGCGGCCAATGAGCAGTTCTTC. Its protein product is CAISEGVAANEQFF.

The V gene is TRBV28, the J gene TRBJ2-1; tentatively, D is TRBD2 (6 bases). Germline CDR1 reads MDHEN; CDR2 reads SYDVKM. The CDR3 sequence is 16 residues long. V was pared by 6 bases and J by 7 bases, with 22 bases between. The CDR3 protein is CASRPQAGTGINEQFF. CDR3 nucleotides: TGTGCCAGCAGACCCCAGGCGGGGACCGGAATAAATGAGCAGTTCTTC.

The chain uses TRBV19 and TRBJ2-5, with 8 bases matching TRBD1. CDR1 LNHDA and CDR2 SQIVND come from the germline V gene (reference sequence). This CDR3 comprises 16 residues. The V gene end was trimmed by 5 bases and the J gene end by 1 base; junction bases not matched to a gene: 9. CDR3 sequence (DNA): TGTGCCAGTAGTTCCCCTGGACAGGGCCCCCAAGAGACCCAGTACTTC. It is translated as CASSSPGQGPQETQYF.

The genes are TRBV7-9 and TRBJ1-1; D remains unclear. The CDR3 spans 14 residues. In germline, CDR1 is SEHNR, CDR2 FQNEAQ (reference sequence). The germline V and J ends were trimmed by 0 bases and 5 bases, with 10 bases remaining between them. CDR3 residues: CASSLAGSGTEAFF. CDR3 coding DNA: TGTGCCAGCAGCTTAGCAGGGAGCGGGACTGAAGCTTTCTTT.

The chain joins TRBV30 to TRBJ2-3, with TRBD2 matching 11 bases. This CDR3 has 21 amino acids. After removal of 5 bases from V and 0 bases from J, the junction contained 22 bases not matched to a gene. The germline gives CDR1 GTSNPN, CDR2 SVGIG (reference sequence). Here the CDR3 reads CAWSSPRLAGGLPTSTDTQYF. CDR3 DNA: TGTGCCTGGTCCTCCCCGAGGCTAGCGGGAGGCCTACCCACTAGCACAGATACGCAGTATTTT. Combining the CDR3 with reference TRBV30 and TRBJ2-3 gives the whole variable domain SQTIHQWPATLVQPVGSPLSLECTVEGTSNPNLYWYRQAAGRGLQLLFYSVGIGQISSEVPQNLSASRPQDRQFILSSKKLLLSDSGFYLCAWSSPRLAGGLPTSTDTQYFGPGTRLTVL.

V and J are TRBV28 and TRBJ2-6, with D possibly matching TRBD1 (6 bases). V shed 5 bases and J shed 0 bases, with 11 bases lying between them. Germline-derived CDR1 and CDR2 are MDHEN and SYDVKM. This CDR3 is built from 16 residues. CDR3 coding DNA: TGTGCCAGCAGTATCGCAGGGGCCTCTGGGGCCAACGTCCTGACTTTC. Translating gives CASSIAGASGANVLTF.

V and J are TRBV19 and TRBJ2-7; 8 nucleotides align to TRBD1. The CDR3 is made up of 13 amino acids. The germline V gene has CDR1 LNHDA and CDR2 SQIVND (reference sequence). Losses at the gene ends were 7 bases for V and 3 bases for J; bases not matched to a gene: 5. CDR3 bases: TGTGCCAGTACCGGACAGGGTTTCTACGAGCAGTACTTC. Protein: CASTGQGFYEQYF. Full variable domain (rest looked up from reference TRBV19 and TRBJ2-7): DGGITQSPKYLFRKEGQNVTLSCEQNLNHDAMYWYRQDPGQGLRLIYYSQIVNDFQKGDIAEGYSVSREKKESFPLTVTSAQKNPTAFYLCASTGQGFYEQYFGPGTRLTVT.

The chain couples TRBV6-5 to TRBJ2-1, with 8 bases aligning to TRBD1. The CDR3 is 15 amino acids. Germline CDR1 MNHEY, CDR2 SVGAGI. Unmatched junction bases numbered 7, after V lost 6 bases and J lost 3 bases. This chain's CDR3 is CASSLGQGDYNEQFF. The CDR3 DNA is TGTGCCAGCAGCCTCGGACAGGGCGACTACAATGAGCAGTTCTTC.

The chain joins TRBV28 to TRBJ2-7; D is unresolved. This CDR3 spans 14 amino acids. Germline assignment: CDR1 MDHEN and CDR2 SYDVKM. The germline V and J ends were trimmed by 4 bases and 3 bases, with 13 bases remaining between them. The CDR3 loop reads CASSSPEQYYEQYF. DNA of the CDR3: TGTGCCAGCAGTTCCCCAGAACAGTACTACGAGCAGTACTTC.